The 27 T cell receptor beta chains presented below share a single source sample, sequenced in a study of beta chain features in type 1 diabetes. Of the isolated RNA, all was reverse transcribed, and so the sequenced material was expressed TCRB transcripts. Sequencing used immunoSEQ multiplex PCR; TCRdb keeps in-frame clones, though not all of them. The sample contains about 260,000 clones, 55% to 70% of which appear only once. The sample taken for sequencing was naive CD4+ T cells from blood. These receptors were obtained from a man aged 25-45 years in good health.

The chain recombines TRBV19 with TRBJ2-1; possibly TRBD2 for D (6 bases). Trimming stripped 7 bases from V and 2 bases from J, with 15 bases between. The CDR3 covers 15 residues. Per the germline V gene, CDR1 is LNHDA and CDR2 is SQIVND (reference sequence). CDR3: CASTPGGAPYNEQFF. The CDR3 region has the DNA TGTGCCAGTACCCCTGGCGGGGCCCCCTACAATGAGCAGTTCTTC.

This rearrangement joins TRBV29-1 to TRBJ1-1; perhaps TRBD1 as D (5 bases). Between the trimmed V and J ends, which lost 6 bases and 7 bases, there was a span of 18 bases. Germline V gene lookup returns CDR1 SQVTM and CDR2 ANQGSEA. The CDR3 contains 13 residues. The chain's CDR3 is CSVGGTPVDEAFF. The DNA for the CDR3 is TGCAGCGTGGGTGGGACGCCGGTCGATGAAGCTTTCTTT. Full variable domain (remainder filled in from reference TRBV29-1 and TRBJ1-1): SAVISQKPSRDICQRGTSLTIQCQVDSQVTMMFWYRQQPGQSLTLIATANQGSEATYESGFVIDKFPISRPNLTFSTLTVSNMSPEDSSIYLCSVGGTPVDEAFFGQGTRLTVV.

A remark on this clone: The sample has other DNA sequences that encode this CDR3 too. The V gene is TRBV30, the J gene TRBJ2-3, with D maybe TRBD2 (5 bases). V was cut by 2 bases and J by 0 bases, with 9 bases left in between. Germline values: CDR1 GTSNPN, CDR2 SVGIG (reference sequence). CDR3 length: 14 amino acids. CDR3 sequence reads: CAWSPGGSTDTQYF. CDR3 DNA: TGTGCCTGGAGTCCCGGAGGTAGCACAGATACGCAGTATTTT. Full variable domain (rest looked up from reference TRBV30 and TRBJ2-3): SQTIHQWPATLVQPVGSPLSLECTVEGTSNPNLYWYRQAAGRGLQLLFYSVGIGQISSEVPQNLSASRPQDRQFILSSKKLLLSDSGFYLCAWSPGGSTDTQYFGPGTRLTVL.

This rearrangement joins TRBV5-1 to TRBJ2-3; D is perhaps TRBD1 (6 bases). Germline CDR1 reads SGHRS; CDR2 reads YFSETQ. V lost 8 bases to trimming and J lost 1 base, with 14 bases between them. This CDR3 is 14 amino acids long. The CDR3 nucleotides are TGCGCCAGTCGACCGGGACAAGGCACAGATACGCAGTATTTT. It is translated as CASRPGQGTDTQYF.

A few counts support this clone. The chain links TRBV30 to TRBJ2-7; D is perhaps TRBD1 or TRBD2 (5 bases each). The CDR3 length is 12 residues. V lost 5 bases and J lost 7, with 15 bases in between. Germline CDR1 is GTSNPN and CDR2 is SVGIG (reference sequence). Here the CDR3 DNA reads TGTGCCTGGGACCGGGACCGCAGAGAGCAGTACTTC. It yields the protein CAWDRDRREQYF.

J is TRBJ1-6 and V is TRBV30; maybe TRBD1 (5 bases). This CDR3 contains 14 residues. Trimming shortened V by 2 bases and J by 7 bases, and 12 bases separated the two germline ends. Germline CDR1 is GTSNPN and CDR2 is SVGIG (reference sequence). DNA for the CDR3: TGTGCCTGGAGTACGGCAGGGAGGAATTCACCCCTCCACTTT. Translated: CAWSTAGRNSPLHF.

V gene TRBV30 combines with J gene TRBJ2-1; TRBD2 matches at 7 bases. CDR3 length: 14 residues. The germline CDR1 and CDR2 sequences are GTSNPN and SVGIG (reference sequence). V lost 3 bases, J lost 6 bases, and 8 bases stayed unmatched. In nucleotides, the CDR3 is TGTGCCTGGAGGCCGGCGGGAGCAGGCAATGAGCAGTTCTTC. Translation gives CAWRPAGAGNEQFF. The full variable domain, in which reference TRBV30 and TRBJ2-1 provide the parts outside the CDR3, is SQTIHQWPATLVQPVGSPLSLECTVEGTSNPNLYWYRQAAGRGLQLLFYSVGIGQISSEVPQNLSASRPQDRQFILSSKKLLLSDSGFYLCAWRPAGAGNEQFFGPGTRLTVL.

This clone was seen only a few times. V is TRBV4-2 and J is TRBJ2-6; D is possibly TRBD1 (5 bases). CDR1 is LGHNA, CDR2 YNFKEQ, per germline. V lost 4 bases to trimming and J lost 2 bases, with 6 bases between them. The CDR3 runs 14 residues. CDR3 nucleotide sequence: TGTGCCAGCAGCCCAGGGACTGGGGCCAACGTCCTGACTTTC. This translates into CASSPGTGANVLTF.

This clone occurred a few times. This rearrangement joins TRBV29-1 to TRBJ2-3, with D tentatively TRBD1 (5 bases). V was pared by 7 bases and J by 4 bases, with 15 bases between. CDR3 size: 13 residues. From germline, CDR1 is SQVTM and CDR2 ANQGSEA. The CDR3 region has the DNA TGCAGCGGGAGACAGTCCGCATCAGATACGCAGTATTTT. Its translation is CSGRQSASDTQYF.

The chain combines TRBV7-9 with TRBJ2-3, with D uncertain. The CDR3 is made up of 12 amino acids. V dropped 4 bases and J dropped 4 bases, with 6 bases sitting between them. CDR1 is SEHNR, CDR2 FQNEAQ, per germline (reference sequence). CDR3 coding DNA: TGTGCCAGCAGCTCCCTGGCAGATACGCAGTATTTT. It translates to CASSSLADTQYF.

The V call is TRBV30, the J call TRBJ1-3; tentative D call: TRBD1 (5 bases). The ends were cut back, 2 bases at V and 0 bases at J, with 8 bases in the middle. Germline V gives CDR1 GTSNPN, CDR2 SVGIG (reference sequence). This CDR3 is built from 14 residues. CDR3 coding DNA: TGTGCCTGGAGTACGGGGGGCTCTGGAAACACCATATATTTT. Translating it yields CAWSTGGSGNTIYF.

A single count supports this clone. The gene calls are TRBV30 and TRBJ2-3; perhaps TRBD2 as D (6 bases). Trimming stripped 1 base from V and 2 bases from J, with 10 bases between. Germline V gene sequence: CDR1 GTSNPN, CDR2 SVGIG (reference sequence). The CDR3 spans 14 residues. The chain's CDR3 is CAWSEEGDTDTQYF. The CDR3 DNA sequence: TGTGCCTGGAGTGAGGAGGGAGACACAGATACGCAGTATTTT. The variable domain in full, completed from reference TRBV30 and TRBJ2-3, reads SQTIHQWPATLVQPVGSPLSLECTVEGTSNPNLYWYRQAAGRGLQLLFYSVGIGQISSEVPQNLSASRPQDRQFILSSKKLLLSDSGFYLCAWSEEGDTDTQYFGPGTRLTVL.

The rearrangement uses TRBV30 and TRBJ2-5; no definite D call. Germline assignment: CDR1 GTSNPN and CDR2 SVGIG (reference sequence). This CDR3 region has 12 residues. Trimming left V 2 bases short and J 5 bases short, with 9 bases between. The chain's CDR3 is CAWSPQEETQYF. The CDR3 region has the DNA TGTGCCTGGAGTCCCCAAGAGGAGACCCAGTACTTC.

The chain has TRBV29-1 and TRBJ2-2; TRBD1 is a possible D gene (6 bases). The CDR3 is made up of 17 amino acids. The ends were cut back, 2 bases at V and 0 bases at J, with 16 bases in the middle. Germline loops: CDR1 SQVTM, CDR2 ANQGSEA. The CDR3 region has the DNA TGCAGCGTTGAAATGCGATTTGGGACACCGAACACCGGGGAGCTGTTTTTT. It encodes CSVEMRFGTPNTGELFF.

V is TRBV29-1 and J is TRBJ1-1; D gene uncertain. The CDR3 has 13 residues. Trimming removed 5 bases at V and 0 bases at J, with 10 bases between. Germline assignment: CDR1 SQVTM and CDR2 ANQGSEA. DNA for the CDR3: TGCAGCGTTTGTAATCTTTTGAACACTGAAGCTTTCTTT. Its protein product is CSVCNLLNTEAFF. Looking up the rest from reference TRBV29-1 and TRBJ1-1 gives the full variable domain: SAVISQKPSRDICQRGTSLTIQCQVDSQVTMMFWYRQQPGQSLTLIATANQGSEATYESGFVIDKFPISRPNLTFSTLTVSNMSPEDSSIYLCSVCNLLNTEAFFGQGTRLTVV.

CDR3 amino acids: CASSLHQETQYF. CDR3 in DNA: TGCGCCAGCAGCTTGCACCAAGAGACCCAGTACTTC. The chain recombines TRBV5-1 with TRBJ2-5; D gene uncertain. Germline CDR1 SGHRS, CDR2 YFSETQ. V was clipped by 1 base and J by 0 bases, with 1 base between them. The CDR3 is 12 residues long. The complete variable domain, with remaining parts taken from reference TRBV5-1 and TRBJ2-5, reads KAGVTQTPRYLIKTRGQQVTLSCSPISGHRSVSWYQQTPGQGLQFLFEYFSETQRNKGNFPGRFSGRQFSNSRSEMNVSTLELGDSALYLCASSLHQETQYFGPGTRLLVL.

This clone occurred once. CDR3 in amino acids: CAWSVNRGRGEAFF. The CDR3, as DNA: TGTGCCTGGAGTGTAAACAGGGGCCGCGGTGAAGCTTTCTTT. This rearrangement joins TRBV30 to TRBJ1-1; 7 bases are shared with TRBD1. CDR3 length: 14 residues. Germline values: CDR1 GTSNPN, CDR2 SVGIG (reference sequence). The ends lost 0 bases at V and 7 bases at J; junction bases unmatched: 8.

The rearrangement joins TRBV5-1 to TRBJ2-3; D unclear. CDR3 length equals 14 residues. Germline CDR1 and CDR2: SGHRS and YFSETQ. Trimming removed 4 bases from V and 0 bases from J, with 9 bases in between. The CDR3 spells CASSVVRSTDTQYF. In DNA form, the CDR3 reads TGCGCCAGCAGCGTGGTCAGAAGCACAGATACGCAGTATTTT.

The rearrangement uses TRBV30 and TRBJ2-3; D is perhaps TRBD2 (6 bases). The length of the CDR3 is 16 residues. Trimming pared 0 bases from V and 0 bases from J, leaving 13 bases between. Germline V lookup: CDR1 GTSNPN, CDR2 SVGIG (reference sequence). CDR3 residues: CAWSVGTGTSTDTQYF. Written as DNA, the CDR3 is TGTGCCTGGAGTGTGGGGACCGGGACTAGCACAGATACGCAGTATTTT.

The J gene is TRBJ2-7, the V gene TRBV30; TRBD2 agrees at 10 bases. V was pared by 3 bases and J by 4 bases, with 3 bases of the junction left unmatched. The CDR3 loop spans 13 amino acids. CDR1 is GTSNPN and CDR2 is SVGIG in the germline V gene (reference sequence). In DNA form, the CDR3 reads TGTGCCTGGAGAGCGGGAGGGCCATACGAGCAGTACTTC. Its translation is CAWRAGGPYEQYF.

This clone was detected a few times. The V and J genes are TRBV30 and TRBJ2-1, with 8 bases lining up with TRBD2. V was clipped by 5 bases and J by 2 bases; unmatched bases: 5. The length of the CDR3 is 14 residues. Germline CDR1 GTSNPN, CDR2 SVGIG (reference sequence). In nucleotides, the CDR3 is TGTGCCTGGGGTAGCGGGAACACCTACAATGAGCAGTTCTTC. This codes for CAWGSGNTYNEQFF. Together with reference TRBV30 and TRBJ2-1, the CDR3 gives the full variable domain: SQTIHQWPATLVQPVGSPLSLECTVEGTSNPNLYWYRQAAGRGLQLLFYSVGIGQISSEVPQNLSASRPQDRQFILSSKKLLLSDSGFYLCAWGSGNTYNEQFFGPGTRLTVL.

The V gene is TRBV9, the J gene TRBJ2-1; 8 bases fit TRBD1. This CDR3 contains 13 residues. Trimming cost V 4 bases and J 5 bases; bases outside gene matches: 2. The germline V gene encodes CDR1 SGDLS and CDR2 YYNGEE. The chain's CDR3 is CASSPDRDNEQFF. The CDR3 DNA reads TGTGCCAGCAGCCCGGACAGGGACAATGAGCAGTTCTTC.

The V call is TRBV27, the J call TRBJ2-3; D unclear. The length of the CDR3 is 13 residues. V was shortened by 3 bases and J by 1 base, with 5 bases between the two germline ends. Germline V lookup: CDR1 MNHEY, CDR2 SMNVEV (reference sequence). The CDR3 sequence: CASSLAGTDTQYF. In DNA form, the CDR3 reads TGTGCCAGCAGTTTGGCAGGCACAGATACGCAGTATTTT.

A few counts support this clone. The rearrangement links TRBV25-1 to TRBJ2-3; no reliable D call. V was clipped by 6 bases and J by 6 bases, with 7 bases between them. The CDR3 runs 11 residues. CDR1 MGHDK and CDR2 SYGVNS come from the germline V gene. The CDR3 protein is CASSPSDTQYF. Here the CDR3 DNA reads TGTGCCAGCAGCCCCTCCGATACGCAGTATTTT.

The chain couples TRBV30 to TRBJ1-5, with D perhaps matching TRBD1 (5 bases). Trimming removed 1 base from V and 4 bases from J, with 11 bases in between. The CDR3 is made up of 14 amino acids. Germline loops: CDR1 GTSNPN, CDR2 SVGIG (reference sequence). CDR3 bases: TGTGCCTGGAGTGAAGGGGCGAGGAATCAGCCCCAGCATTTT. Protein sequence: CAWSEGARNQPQHF.

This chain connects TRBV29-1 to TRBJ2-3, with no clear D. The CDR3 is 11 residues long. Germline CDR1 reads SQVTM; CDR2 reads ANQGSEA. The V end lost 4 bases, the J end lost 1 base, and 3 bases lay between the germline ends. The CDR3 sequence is CSVGGTDTQYF. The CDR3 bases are TGCAGCGTTGGAGGCACAGATACGCAGTATTTT.

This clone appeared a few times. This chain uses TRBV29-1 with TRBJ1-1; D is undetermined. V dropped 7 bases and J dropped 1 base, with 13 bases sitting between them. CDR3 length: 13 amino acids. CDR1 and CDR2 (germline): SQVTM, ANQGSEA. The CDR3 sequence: CSGSNIGNTEAFF. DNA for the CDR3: TGCAGCGGGTCGAATATCGGGAACACTGAAGCTTTCTTT.